The 32 T cell receptor beta chains given below trace back to one sample, sequenced in a study of blood T cells in healthy people across ages. It was with a sample-barcoded 5' primer and a J-beta primer mix that a second PCR of roughly 6 to 12 cycles was run. TCRdb reanalysed the 5' RACE reads using MiXCR and keeps one entry per CDR3 protein. The sample includes fewer than 1 million distinct CDR3 sequences, roughly 44% of them seen just once. Sequenced: blood. The receptors were gathered from a man aged 55 to 70 in good health.

V is TRBV20-1 and J is TRBJ2-7; D is uncertain. The CDR3 consists of 13 residues. The V and J ends lost 3 bases and 2 bases respectively, with 11 bases between them. Germline V lookup: CDR1 DFQATT, CDR2 SNEGSKA (reference sequence). CDR3 sequence: CSASPGRTYEQYF. In DNA, the CDR3 is TGCAGTGCTAGCCCGGGTAGAACCTACGAGCAGTACTTC.

This clonotype was recorded only once. The V gene is TRBV12-5, the J gene TRBJ2-1; D is possibly TRBD2 (6 bases). The CDR3 contains 15 residues. In germline, CDR1 is LGHNT, CDR2 FRNRAP. V was trimmed by 6 bases and J by 4 bases, leaving 16 bases between them. CDR3 DNA: TGTGCTAGTGGCCGAGCCGGGAGTTCGTACAATGAGCAGTTCTTC. Its protein product is CASGRAGSSYNEQFF. Full variable domain (outside the CDR3, taken from reference TRBV12-5 and TRBJ2-1): DARVTQTPRHKVTEMGQEVTMRCQPILGHNTVFWYRQTMMQGLELLAYFRNRAPLDDSGMPKDRFSAEMPDATLATLKIQPSEPRDSAVYFCASGRAGSSYNEQFFGPGTRLTVL.

The chain is built from TRBV7-2 and TRBJ2-6, with D unclear. Trimming took off 5 bases at V and 1 base at J, with 12 bases between the two ends. Per germline, CDR1 SGHTA and CDR2 FQGNSA. The CDR3 runs 16 residues. This CDR3 is CASSQVTVSGANVLTF. The DNA for the CDR3 is TGTGCCAGCAGCCAAGTGACCGTTTCTGGGGCCAACGTCCTGACTTTC.

This chain links TRBV5-8 with TRBJ2-1; D is ambiguous. The J call may be in error: the DNA end matches TRBJ2-7 better. The length of the CDR3 is 15 residues. Germline CDR1 and CDR2: SGHTS and YDEGEE. In nucleotides, the CDR3 is TGTGCCAGCAGCTTGGTTGCGGCTACCTACAATGAGCAGTACTTC. This gives the protein CASSLVAATYNEQYF.

This clonotype has a single count. The J gene is TRBJ2-1, the V gene TRBV2, with D maybe TRBD2 (7 bases). Germline V gene sequence: CDR1 SNHLY, CDR2 FYNNEI. V shed 6 bases and J shed 6 bases, with 21 bases lying between them. The CDR3 has 16 residues. The CDR3 reads CASSLGGGPSGNEQFF. Written as DNA, the CDR3 is TGTGCCAGCAGCCTGGGGGGGGGGCCCTCGGGCAATGAGCAGTTCTTC.

The rearrangement joins TRBV7-8 to TRBJ2-7; 7 positions agree with TRBD1. CDR1 is SGHVS and CDR2 is FQNEAQ in the germline V gene. The CDR3 spans 14 residues. Trimming cost V 2 bases and J 4 bases; bases outside gene matches: 5. In nucleotides, the CDR3 is TGTGCCAGCAGCTTAAGGGACAGAGCATACGAGCAGTACTTC. This codes for CASSLRDRAYEQYF.

As concerns this clonotype: A junction end diverges from the germline sequence, so it may reflect a read error. The chain couples TRBV5-6 to TRBJ2-1; D might be TRBD1 (5 bases). This CDR3 contains 13 residues. The germline V gene has CDR1 SGHDT and CDR2 YYEEEE. CDR3 protein: CAGSLKGVGEQFF. The DNA of the CDR3 is TGTGCCGGCAGCTTGAAAGGGGTCGGGGAGCAGTTCTTC. Variable domain in full (rest from reference TRBV5-6 and TRBJ2-1): DAGVTQSPTHLIKTRGQQVTLRCSPKSGHDTVSWYQQALGQGPQFIFQYYEEEERQRGNFPDRFSGHQFPNYSSELNVNALLLGDSALYLCAGSLKGVGEQFFGPGTRLTVL.

The table lists this clonotype with a few counts. An end of the junction does not agree with germline; a read error may underlie this. This chain uses TRBV10-3 with TRBJ1-2; D remains unclear. CDR3 length: 13 residues. Germline lookup yields CDR1 ENHRY and CDR2 SYGVKD. The CDR3, as DNA: TGTGCCATCAATGAGCCGCCTTACTATGGCTACACCTTC. It is translated as CAINEPPYYGYTF.

This clonotype was seen a handful of times. V usage is TRBV20-1 and J usage is TRBJ2-5; unclear D gene. Deletions cut 2 bases from V and 7 bases from J, with 14 bases between. In germline, CDR1 is DFQATT, CDR2 SNEGSKA (reference sequence). The length of the CDR3 is 13 residues. CDR3 sequence: CSARNPRKVTQYF. Written as DNA, the CDR3 is TGCAGTGCTAGAAACCCCCGGAAGGTGACCCAGTACTTC.

J is TRBJ1-1 and V is TRBV7-9; D not certain. The germline V and J ends were trimmed by 11 bases and 4 bases, with 23 bases remaining between them. The length of the CDR3 is 15 residues. Germline V CDR1 and CDR2: SEHNR, FQNEAQ (reference sequence). CDR3 region: CAPYTGQLMSTEAFF. The CDR3, as DNA: TGTGCCCCGTACACCGGGCAGCTTATGAGCACTGAAGCTTTCTTT.

V is TRBV2 and J is TRBJ2-2; possible D gene TRBD2, 7 bases. Germline values: CDR1 SNHLY, CDR2 FYNNEI. Trimming pared 3 bases from V and 4 bases from J, leaving 12 bases between. The CDR3 has 15 residues. DNA of the CDR3: TGTGCCAGCAGTGAGGGGGGGCAGGTCACCGGGGAGCTGTTTTTT. Translated: CASSEGGQVTGELFF. The entire variable domain, with the rest obtained from reference TRBV2 and TRBJ2-2, is as follows: EPEVTQTPSHQVTQMGQEVILRCVPISNHLYFYWYRQILGQKVEFLVSFYNNEISEKSEIFDDQFSVERPDGSNFTLKIRSTKLEDSAMYFCASSEGGQVTGELFFGEGSRLTVL.

The V call is TRBV29-1, the J call TRBJ1-2, with D unresolved. The CDR3 length is 11 residues. In germline, CDR1 is SQVTM, CDR2 ANQGSEA. The germline V and J ends were trimmed by 4 bases and 4 bases, with 7 bases remaining between them. The CDR3 protein is CSVVMGYGYTF. The CDR3 DNA reads TGCAGCGTTGTTATGGGCTATGGCTACACCTTC.

At least ten counts were recorded for this clonotype. The rearrangement joins TRBV29-1 to TRBJ2-1; 9 bases are shared with TRBD2. V lost 4 bases, J lost 6 bases, and 7 bases stayed unmatched. This CDR3 contains 14 residues. From germline, CDR1 is SQVTM and CDR2 ANQGSEA. The CDR3 sequence is CSVGRGSGGNEQFF. CDR3 sequence (DNA): TGCAGCGTTGGGAGAGGTAGCGGGGGCAATGAGCAGTTCTTC.

The V call is TRBV7-2, the J call TRBJ2-7; a weak D match, TRBD1 (6 bases). The CDR3 contains 15 residues. Looked up from germline, CDR1 is SGHTA and CDR2 is FQGNSA. Between the trimmed V and J ends, which lost 4 bases and 0 bases, there was a span of 13 bases. CDR3: CASSSRGSSSYEQYF. Written as DNA, the CDR3 is TGTGCCAGCAGCTCCAGGGGTTCTAGCTCCTACGAGCAGTACTTC. Full variable domain (remainder filled in from reference TRBV7-2 and TRBJ2-7): GAGVSQSPSNKVTEKGKDVELRCDPISGHTALYWYRQSLGQGLEFLIYFQGNSAPDKSGLPSDRFSAERTGGSVSTLTIQRTQQEDSAVYLCASSSRGSSSYEQYFGPGTRLTVT.

The chain combines TRBV11-2 with TRBJ2-7, with 9 nucleotides matching TRBD1. The CDR3 has 12 amino acids. V gave up 6 bases and J gave up 6 bases; unmatched junction bases: 3. Germline CDR1 and CDR2: SGHAT and FQNNGV. The CDR3 DNA is TGTGCCAGCAGGCGACAGGGGGGCGAGCAGTACTTC. Encoded protein: CASRRQGGEQYF.

This clonotype showed up just a few times. The gene calls are TRBV10-1 and TRBJ2-1; 9 positions match TRBD2. CDR3 length equals 15 residues. The V and J ends lost 3 bases and 5 bases, in that order; junction bases with no gene match: 5. The germline gives CDR1 WNHNN, CDR2 SYGVQD (reference sequence). CDR3 amino acids: CASSETAGGHNEQFF. The DNA of the CDR3 is TGCGCCAGCAGTGAAACGGCGGGGGGGCACAATGAGCAGTTCTTC.

In this sample, this clonotype turned up a few times. This sequence joins TRBV15 and TRBJ1-2; D unresolved. This CDR3 contains 11 residues. V was clipped by 1 base and J by 7 bases, with 4 bases between them. CDR1 and CDR2 from the germline V gene are LNHNV and YYDKDF (reference sequence). The CDR3 protein is CATSRGVGYTF. In DNA form, the CDR3 reads TGTGCCACCAGCAGAGGGGTTGGCTACACCTTC.

The gene calls are TRBV14 and TRBJ1-1, with D possibly being TRBD1 (6 bases). Trimming took off 4 bases at V and 2 bases at J, with 20 bases between the two ends. Per the germline V gene, CDR1 is SGHDN and CDR2 is FVKESK. There are 17 residues in the CDR3. CDR3 region: CASSRGISGTFNTEAFF. In nucleotides, the CDR3 is TGTGCCAGCAGCCGAGGGATCTCCGGGACATTTAACACTGAAGCTTTCTTT.

The rearrangement uses TRBV5-1 and TRBJ2-5; D possibly uses TRBD1 or TRBD2 (6 bases each). This CDR3 has 14 residues. Trimming stripped 4 bases from V and 5 bases from J, with 15 bases between. Germline V lookup: CDR1 SGHRS, CDR2 YFSETQ. CDR3 amino acids: CASSISGAGETQYF. DNA of the CDR3: TGCGCCAGCAGCATCTCAGGGGCGGGGGAGACCCAGTACTTC.

The J gene is TRBJ1-6, the V gene TRBV6-5; no clear D. Germline V CDR1 and CDR2: MNHEY, SVGAGI. Trimming took off 0 bases at V and 9 bases at J, with 6 bases between the two ends. The CDR3 extends over 13 amino acids. Here the CDR3 reads CASSYSPLSPLHF. The CDR3 nucleotides are TGTGCCAGCAGTTACTCTCCCCTTTCACCCCTCCACTTT.

The J gene is TRBJ2-5, the V gene TRBV18; D assignment may be TRBD1 or TRBD2 (5 bases each). Germline CDR1 KGHSH, CDR2 LQKENI. Deletions cut 6 bases from V and 3 bases from J, with 11 bases between. The CDR3 has 13 amino acids. CDR3 sequence reads: CASSTAVKETQYF. The CDR3, as DNA: TGTGCCAGCTCGACAGCGGTTAAAGAGACCCAGTACTTC.

The chain employs TRBV5-6 and TRBJ1-1; possible D gene TRBD1, 6 bases. The CDR3 sequence is 14 residues long. Per the germline V gene, CDR1 is SGHDT and CDR2 is YYEEEE. Trimming cost V 4 bases and J 0 bases, with 10 bases left between them. The CDR3 nucleotides are TGTGCCAGCAGCGTTGGGACACTGAACACTGAAGCTTTCTTT. Translating gives CASSVGTLNTEAFF.

This clonotype came up a few times. The chain combines TRBV4-1 with TRBJ1-5; 10 positions agree with TRBD1. V lost 5 bases and J lost 5; bases outside the gene matches: 6. Germline CDR1 is MGHRA and CDR2 is YSYEKL. The CDR3 covers 15 residues. The CDR3, as DNA: TGCGCCAGCAGCGCTTGGACAGGGGGAGATCAGCCCCAGCATTTT. Protein: CASSAWTGGDQPQHF.

At least ten counts were recorded for this clonotype. The chain uses TRBV27 and TRBJ2-7; 9 nucleotides agree with TRBD1. Trimming cost V 4 bases and J 3 bases; bases outside gene matches: 4. CDR3 size: 14 residues. CDR1 and CDR2 (germline): MNHEY, SMNVEV (reference sequence). CDR3: CASSSGQGNYEQYF. The CDR3 DNA reads TGTGCCAGCAGTTCCGGACAGGGGAACTACGAGCAGTACTTC.

Ten or more counts support this clonotype. This chain uses TRBV4-3 with TRBJ2-7, with 7 bases aligning to TRBD2. Germline CDR1 reads LGHNA; CDR2 reads YSLEER. This CDR3 region has 15 residues. The junction had 5 bases not matched to a gene; V was cut back by 0 bases and J by 3 bases. CDR3 in amino acids: CASSQDSGPNYEQYF. In DNA form, the CDR3 reads TGCGCCAGCAGCCAAGATAGCGGGCCGAACTACGAGCAGTACTTC.

This clonotype was seen a single time. V and J are TRBV29-1 and TRBJ2-7; D gene uncertain. There are 13 residues in the CDR3. With 4 bases removed from V and 3 bases from J, the gap between germline ends came to 13 bases. The V gene's germline CDR1 is SQVTM and CDR2 ANQGSEA. As DNA, the CDR3 is TGCAGCGTTGTTTTTGGTACGAACTACGAGCAGTACTTC. This sequence encodes CSVVFGTNYEQYF.

The rearrangement links TRBV6-1 to TRBJ2-5, with TRBD2 matching 8 bases. The J call is doubtful: the DNA matches TRBJ2-7 better. Germline CDR1 is MNHNS and CDR2 is SASEGT. This CDR3 region has 15 residues. The CDR3 DNA sequence: TGTGCCAGCAACCCCCCGGGGGGGACACTCTACGAGCAGTACTTC. It codes for CASNPPGGTLYEQYF.

This chain links TRBV28 with TRBJ1-2; D gene unclear. Per germline, CDR1 MDHEN and CDR2 SYDVKM. The CDR3 covers 13 residues. Trimming cost V 6 bases and J 6 bases, with 14 bases left between them. CDR3 sequence reads: CASRPSAGNGYTF. The CDR3 DNA reads TGTGCCAGCAGGCCAAGTGCAGGAAATGGCTACACCTTC.

This chain links TRBV15 with TRBJ2-7; D ambiguous. CDR1 is LNHNV, CDR2 YYDKDF, per germline (reference sequence). This CDR3 has 13 amino acids. Trimming shortened V by 6 bases and J by 2 bases, and 11 bases separated the two germline ends. The CDR3 sequence is CATRQDPTYEQYF. Written as DNA, the CDR3 is TGTGCCACCAGGCAAGATCCCACCTACGAGCAGTACTTC.

The chain carries TRBV4-3 and TRBJ1-2; perhaps TRBD1 as D (5 bases). Trimming shortened V by 2 bases and J by 4 bases, and 23 bases separated the two germline ends. Germline V gives CDR1 LGHNA, CDR2 YSLEER. This CDR3 contains 18 residues. Here the CDR3 DNA reads TGCGCCAGCAGCCAACCCCGTTTCGGGACCACTCAGGGCTATGGCTACACCTTC. This gives the protein CASSQPRFGTTQGYGYTF.

This clonotype was recorded at least ten times. V gene TRBV9 combines with J gene TRBJ2-1; TRBD2 agrees at 7 bases. The V gene end was trimmed by 2 bases and the J gene end by 4 bases; junction bases not matched to a gene: 6. Per germline, CDR1 SGDLS and CDR2 YYNGEE. This CDR3 has 15 residues. CDR3 nucleotides: TGTGCCAGCAGCGTCTTAGCGGGCGAGTACAATGAGCAGTTCTTC. This encodes CASSVLAGEYNEQFF.

The chain has TRBV6-2 or TRBV6-3 and TRBJ2-1; 9 bases map to TRBD2. Looked up from germline, CDR1 is MNHEY and CDR2 is SVGEGT. This CDR3 has 17 residues. Trimming removed 3 bases from V and 4 bases from J; junction bases left unmatched: 10. CDR3 sequence reads: CASSYGSGRLRYNEQFF. The CDR3 DNA reads TGTGCCAGCAGTTATGGTAGCGGGAGACTACGTTACAATGAGCAGTTCTTC.